This T cell receptor (beta chain) comes out of a study of T cells in Graves' hyperthyroidism and ophthalmopathy. Many counts were recorded for this clonotype. Using over 8.5 ml of fresh peripheral blood, PBMCs were prepared. Amplification targeted TCR beta CDR3 regions from RNA transcripts. Using the HTBI primer set, a first-round RT-PCR was run on the TCR CDR3. TCRdb passed the multiplex PCR reads through MiXCR, listing each CDR3 protein once. The sample holds about 300,000 distinct CDR3 sequences, about 13% seen once. V lost 3 bases to trimming and J lost 2 bases; unmatched junction nucleotides: 6. The CDR3 length is 15 residues. Per germline, CDR1 DFQATT and CDR2 SNEGSKA (reference sequence).

The clonotype comes from a middle-aged woman with Graves' hyperthyroidism. The gene calls are TRBV20-1 and TRBJ1-5; 8 bases agree with TRBD1. Material: blood. CDR3: CSASRADRGNQPQHF. The CDR3 DNA reads TGCAGTGCTAGTCGAGCGGACAGGGGCAATCAGCCCCAGCATTTT.